One sample yielded the 2 T cell receptor beta chains listed below, sequenced in a study of blood T cells in healthy people across ages. With a J-beta primer mix and a sample-barcoded 5' primer, a second PCR ran about 7 to 11 cycles. TCRdb redid the calling of the 5' RACE reads with MiXCR, one entry per CDR3 protein. Of 1 million or so distinct CDR3 sequences in the sample, over 35% are singletons; the top ten hold about 20%. The source material was blood. The receptors were sampled from a woman aged 60-75 years in good health.

The table lists this clonotype with a few counts. CDR3 sequence: CASSELGQAHTEAFF. The CDR3 DNA reads as TGTGCCAGCAGTGAACTAGGACAGGCCCACACTGAAGCTTTCTTT. V is TRBV6-1 and J is TRBJ1-1; 7 bases agree with TRBD1. V gave up 2 bases and J gave up 3 bases; unmatched junction bases: 6. Per the germline V gene, CDR1 is MNHNS and CDR2 is SASEGT. This CDR3 has 15 residues.

Concerning this clonotype: One base away lies a much larger clone, so this may be a sequencing read error. The chain couples TRBV25-1 to TRBJ2-7, with 8 bases aligning to TRBD1. The CDR3 totals 14 residues. The germline gives CDR1 MGHDK, CDR2 SYGVNS. The CDR3 nucleotides are TGTACCAGCAGTGAAACAGGGGGCTCCTACGAGCAGTACTTC. Protein product: CTSSETGGSYEQYF.